A selection of T cell receptor beta chains follows, all from one sample in a study of T cell repertoires in aging, cancer and after chemotherapy. MiXCR was run by TCRdb on the multiplex PCR reads, yielding one entry per CDR3 protein. The sample shows approximately 3,900 distinct CDR3 sequences, approximately 37% of them seen only once. The sample comprised blood. These receptors were obtained from a human donor with a solid tumor. Each CDR3 is given with its conserved first and last residue.

v_call cdr3_aa
TRBV6-1 CASSPDGGGASTDTQYF
TRBV20-1 CSARDQANRHTEAFF
TRBV5-1 CASSLARETQYF
TRBV5-4 CASSPRPPMTMNTEAFF
TRBV6-5 CASSYSRGLGNQPQHF
TRBV11-2 CASSRRGISEQYF
TRBV19 CASIGSVLNSPLHF
TRBV7-9 CASSLASFEQYF
TRBV20-1 CSARDLKREGTNEQFF
TRBV7-2 CASSLAGLAIEAQYF
TRBV6-5 CASSYSLTRITYEQYF
TRBV6-5 CASSYLRGGSYEQYF
TRBV30 CAWSNLPLGGSYNSPLHF
TRBV24-1 CATEGRASTDTQYF
TRBV20-1 CSAKGWAQETQYF
TRBV6-2/TRBV6-3 CASRGSGSYNSPLHF
TRBV5-1 CASQDPRSYEQYF